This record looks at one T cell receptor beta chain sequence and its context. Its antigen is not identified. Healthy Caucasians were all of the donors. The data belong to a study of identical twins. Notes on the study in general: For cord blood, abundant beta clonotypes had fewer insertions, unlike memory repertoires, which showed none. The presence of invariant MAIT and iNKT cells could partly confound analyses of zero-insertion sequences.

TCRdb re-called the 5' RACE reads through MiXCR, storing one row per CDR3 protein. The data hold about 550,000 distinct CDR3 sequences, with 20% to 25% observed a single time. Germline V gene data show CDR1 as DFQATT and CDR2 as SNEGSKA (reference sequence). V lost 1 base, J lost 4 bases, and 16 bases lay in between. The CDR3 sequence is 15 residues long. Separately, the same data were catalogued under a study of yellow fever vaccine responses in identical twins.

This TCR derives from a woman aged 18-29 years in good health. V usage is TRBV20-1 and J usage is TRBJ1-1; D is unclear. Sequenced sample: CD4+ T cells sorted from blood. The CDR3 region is CSARAGPFEGTEAFF. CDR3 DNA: TGCAGTGCTAGAGCCGGACCGTTCGAGGGCACTGAAGCTTTCTTT.